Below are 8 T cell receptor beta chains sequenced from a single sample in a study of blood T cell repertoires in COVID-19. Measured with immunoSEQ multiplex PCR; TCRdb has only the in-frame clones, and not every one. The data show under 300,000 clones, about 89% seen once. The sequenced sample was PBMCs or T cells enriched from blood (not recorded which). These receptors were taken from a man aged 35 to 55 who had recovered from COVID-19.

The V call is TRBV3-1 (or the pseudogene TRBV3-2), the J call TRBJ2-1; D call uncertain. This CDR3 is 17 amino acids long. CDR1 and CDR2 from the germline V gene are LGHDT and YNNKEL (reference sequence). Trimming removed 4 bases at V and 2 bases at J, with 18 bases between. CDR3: CASSLSVRKYTYNEQFF. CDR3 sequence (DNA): TGTGCCAGCAGCCTCAGTGTTCGTAAGTATACCTACAATGAGCAGTTCTTC.

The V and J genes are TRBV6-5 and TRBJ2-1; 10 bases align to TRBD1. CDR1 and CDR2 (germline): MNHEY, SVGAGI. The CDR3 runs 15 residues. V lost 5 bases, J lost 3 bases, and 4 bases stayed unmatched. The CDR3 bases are TGTGCCAGCAGTCTCGACAGGGGGCTCTACAATGAGCAGTTCTTC. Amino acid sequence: CASSLDRGLYNEQFF.

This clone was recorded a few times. The CDR3 here is CASRSDSPLHF. Written as DNA, the CDR3 is TGTGCCAGCAGATCGGATTCACCCCTCCACTTT. V usage is TRBV5-5 and J usage is TRBJ1-6; no definite D call. V lost 5 bases to trimming and J lost 8 bases, with 5 bases between them. The germline V gene has CDR1 SGHKS and CDR2 YYEKEE (reference sequence). This CDR3 comprises 11 residues.

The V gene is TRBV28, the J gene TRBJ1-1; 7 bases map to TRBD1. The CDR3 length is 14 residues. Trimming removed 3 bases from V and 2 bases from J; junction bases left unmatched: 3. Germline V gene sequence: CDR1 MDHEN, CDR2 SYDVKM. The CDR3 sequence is CASSLEGANTEAFF. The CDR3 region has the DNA TGTGCCAGCAGTTTGGAGGGGGCAAACACTGAAGCTTTCTTT.

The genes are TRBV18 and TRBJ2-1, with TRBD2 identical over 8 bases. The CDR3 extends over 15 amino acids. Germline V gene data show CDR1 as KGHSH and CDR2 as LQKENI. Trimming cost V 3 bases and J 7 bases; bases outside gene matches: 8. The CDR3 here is CASSPSGTRRNEQFF. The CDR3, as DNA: TGTGCCAGCTCACCCTCCGGGACTAGGAGAAATGAGCAGTTCTTC.

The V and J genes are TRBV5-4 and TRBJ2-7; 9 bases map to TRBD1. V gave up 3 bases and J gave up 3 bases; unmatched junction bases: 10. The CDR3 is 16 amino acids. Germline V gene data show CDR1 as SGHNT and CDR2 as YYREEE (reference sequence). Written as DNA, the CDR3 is TGTGCCAGCAGCTCGTGGGACAGGGCGGGGAGCTACGAGCAGTACTTC. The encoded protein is CASSSWDRAGSYEQYF.

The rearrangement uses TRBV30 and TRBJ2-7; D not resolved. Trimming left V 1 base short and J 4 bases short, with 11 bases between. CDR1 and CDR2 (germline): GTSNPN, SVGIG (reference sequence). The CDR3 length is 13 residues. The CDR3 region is CAWSDGRKYEQYF. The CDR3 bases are TGTGCCTGGAGTGATGGCCGAAAATACGAGCAGTACTTC.

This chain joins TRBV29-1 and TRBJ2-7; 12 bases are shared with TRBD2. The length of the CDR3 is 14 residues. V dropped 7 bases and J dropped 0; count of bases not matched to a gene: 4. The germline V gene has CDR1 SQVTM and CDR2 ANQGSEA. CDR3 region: CSAGLAGPSYEQYF. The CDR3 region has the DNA TGCAGCGCCGGACTAGCGGGGCCCTCCTACGAGCAGTACTTC.